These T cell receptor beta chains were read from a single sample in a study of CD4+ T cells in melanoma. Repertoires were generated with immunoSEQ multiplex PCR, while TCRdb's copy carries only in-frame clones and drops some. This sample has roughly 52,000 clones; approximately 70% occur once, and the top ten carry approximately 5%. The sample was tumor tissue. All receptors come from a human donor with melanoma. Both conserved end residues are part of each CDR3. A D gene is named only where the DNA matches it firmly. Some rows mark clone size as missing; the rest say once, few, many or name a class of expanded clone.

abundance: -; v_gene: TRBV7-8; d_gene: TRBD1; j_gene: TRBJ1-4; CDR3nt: TGTGCCAGCAGCTTAGGGGCCGGACAGGGTAATGAAAAACTGTTTTTT; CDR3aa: CASSLGAGQGNEKLFF
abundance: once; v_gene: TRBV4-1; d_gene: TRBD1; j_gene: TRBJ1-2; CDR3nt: TGCGCCAGCAGCCAAGGGACAGGTGACAACTATGGCTACACCTTC; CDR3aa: CASSQGTGDNYGYTF
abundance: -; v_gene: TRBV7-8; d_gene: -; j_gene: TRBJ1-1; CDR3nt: TGTGCCAGCAGCTTAGGGCACCAGAACACTGAAGCTTTCTTT; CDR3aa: CASSLGHQNTEAFF
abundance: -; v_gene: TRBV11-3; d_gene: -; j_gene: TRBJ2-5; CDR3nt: TGTGCCAGCAGCTTAGGGACCGGGTCGGGAGAGACCCAGTACTTC; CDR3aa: CASSLGTGSGETQYF
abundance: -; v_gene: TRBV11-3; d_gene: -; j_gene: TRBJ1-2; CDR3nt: TGTGCCAGCAGCTTAGGGGGGAGCATCCTAGGCTACACCTTC; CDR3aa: CASSLGGSILGYTF
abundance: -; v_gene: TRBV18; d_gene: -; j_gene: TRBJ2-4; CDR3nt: TGTGCCAGCTCACCACCGGGGCAAGCCAAAAACATTCAGTACTTC; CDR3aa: CASSPPGQAKNIQYF
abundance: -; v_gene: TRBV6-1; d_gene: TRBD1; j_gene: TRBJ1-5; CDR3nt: TGTGCCAGCAGGGGGACAGGGGAAAATCAGCCCCAGCATTTT; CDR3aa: CASRGTGENQPQHF
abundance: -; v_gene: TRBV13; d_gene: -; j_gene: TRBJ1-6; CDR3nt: TGTGCCAGCAGCCCCAGGAGGGAATGGAGCAATTCACCCCTCCACTTT; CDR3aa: CASSPRREWSNSPLHF
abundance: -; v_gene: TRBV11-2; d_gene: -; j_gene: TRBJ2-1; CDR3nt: TGTGCCAGCAGCTTAGGTCCCCTTGAGCAGTTCTTC; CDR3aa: CASSLGPLEQFF
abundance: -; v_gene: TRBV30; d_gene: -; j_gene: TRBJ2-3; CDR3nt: TGTGCCTGGAGTGTCCTTGGGGGTCAGGGAGTCCGTCCAGATACGCAGTATTTT; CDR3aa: CAWSVLGGQGVRPDTQYF
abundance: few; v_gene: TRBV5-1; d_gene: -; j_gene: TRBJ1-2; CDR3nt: TGCGCCAGCACCCGGTCGGGGAGCGGTGGCTACACCTTC; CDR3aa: CASTRSGSGGYTF
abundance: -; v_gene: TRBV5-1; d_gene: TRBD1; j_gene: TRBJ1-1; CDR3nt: TGCGCCAGCAGCCCAGACAGGGTCACTGAAGCTTTCTTT; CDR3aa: CASSPDRVTEAFF
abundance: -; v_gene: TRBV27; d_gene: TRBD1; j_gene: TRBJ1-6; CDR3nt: TGTGCCAGCACTCTGACAGGGAATTCACCCCTCCACTTT; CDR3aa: CASTLTGNSPLHF
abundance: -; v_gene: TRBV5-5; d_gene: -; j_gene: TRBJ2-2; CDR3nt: TGTGCCAGCAGCTTGGACTTCCTGGCCGGCACCGGGGAGCTGTTTTTT; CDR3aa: CASSLDFLAGTGELFF
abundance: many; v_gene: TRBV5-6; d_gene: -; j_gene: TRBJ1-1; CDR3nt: TGTGCCAGCAGCACCCAGACCTGGGGGACTGAAGCTTTCTTT; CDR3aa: CASSTQTWGTEAFF
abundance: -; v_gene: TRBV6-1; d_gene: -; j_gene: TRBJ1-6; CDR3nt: TGTGCCTGCCGGGACACAAGTAATACACCCCTCCACTTT; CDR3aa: CACRDTSNTPLHF
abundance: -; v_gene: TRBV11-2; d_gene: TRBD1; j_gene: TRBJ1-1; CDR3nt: TGTGCCAGCAGCTTGACAGGGGCTGACGCCACTGAAGCTTTCTTT; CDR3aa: CASSLTGADATEAFF
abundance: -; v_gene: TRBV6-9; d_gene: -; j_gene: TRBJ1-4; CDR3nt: TGTGCCAGCAGTAGGGGGGGGTCTAATGAAAAACTGTTTTTT; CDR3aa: CASSRGGSNEKLFF
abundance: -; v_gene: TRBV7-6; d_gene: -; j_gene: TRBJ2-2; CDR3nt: TGTGCCAGCAGCCAGGACCTGGACGGGGAGCTGTTTTTT; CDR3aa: CASSQDLDGELFF
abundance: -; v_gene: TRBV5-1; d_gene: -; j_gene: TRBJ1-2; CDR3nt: TGCGCCAGCAGCCCCCGAACAGCCGGGGGAGGCTACACCTTC; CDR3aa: CASSPRTAGGGYTF
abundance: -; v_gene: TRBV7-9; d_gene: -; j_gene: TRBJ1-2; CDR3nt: TGTGCCAGCAGCTTAACACAGGCGGTGTATGGCTACACCTTC; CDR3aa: CASSLTQAVYGYTF
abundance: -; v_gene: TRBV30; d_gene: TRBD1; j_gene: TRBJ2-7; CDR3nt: TGTGCCTTGGCCGGGACAGGGGTCTACGAGCAGTACTTC; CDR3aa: CALAGTGVYEQYF
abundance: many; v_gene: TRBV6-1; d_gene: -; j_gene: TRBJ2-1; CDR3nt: TGTGCCAGCAGATCCTCCGGGGGCGGTGAGCAGTTCTTC; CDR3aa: CASRSSGGGEQFF
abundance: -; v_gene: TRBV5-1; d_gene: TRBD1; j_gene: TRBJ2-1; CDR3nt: TGCGCCAGCAGCTTGTCGGACAGGGATATTTACAATGAGCAGTTCTTC; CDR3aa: CASSLSDRDIYNEQFF
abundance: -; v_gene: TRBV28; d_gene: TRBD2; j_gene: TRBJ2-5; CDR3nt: TGTGCCAGCAGTGAACGGGGGGGGCAAGAGACCCAGTACTTC; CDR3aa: CASSERGGQETQYF
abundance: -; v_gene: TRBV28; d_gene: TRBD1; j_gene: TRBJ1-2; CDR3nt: TGTGCCAGCAGTTTACCCGGGACAGGGGTTGGCTACACCTTC; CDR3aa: CASSLPGTGVGYTF
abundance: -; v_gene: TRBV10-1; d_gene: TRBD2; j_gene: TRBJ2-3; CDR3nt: TGCGCCAGCAGTCCGGGGGGGCAATATACGCAGTATTTT; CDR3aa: CASSPGGQYTQYF
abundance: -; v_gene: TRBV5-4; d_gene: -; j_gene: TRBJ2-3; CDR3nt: TGTGCCAGCAGCTTGTGGGCGGCAGATACGCAGTATTTT; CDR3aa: CASSLWAADTQYF
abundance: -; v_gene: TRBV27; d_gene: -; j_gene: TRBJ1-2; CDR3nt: TGTGCCAGCACCCCGGGGGGCTTGTCGGTTGGCTACACCTTC; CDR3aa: CASTPGGLSVGYTF
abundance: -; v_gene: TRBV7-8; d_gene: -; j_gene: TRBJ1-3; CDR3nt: TGTGCCAGCAGCTCTCTTCCGGGACAAGCCTCTGGAAACACCATATATTTT; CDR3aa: CASSSLPGQASGNTIYF
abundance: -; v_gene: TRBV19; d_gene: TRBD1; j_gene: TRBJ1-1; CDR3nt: TGTGCCAGTAGCCGGCTGGACAGGGGTTCGAACACTGAAGCTTTCTTT; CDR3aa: CASSRLDRGSNTEAFF
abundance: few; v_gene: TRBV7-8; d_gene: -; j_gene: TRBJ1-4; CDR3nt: TGTGCCAGCAGCACCCTCGGGGGGACTAATGAAAAACTGTTTTTT; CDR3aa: CASSTLGGTNEKLFF
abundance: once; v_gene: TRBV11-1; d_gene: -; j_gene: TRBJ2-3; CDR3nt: TGTGCCAGCAGCATCGGACAGAGCACAGATACGCAGTATTTT; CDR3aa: CASSIGQSTDTQYF
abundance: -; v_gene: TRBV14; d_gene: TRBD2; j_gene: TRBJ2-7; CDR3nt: TGTGCCAGCAGCCACCCCCCGCGGGGGGTCTACGAGCAGTACTTC; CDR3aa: CASSHPPRGVYEQYF
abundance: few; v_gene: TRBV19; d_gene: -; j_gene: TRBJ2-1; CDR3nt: TGTGCCAGTAGTAGGCCGCGACGGGGAAATGAGCAGTTCTTC; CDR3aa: CASSRPRRGNEQFF
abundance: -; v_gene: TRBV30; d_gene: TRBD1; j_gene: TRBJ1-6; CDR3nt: TGTGCCTGGGGCCAGGGGGTGAATAATTCACCCCTCCACTTT; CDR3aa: CAWGQGVNNSPLHF
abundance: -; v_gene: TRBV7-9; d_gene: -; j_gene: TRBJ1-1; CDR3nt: TGTGCCAGCAGCTTAGGGAGGGACGAAGCTTTCTTT; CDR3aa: CASSLGRDEAFF
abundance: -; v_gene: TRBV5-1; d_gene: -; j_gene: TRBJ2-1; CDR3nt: TGCGCCAGCAGCTTGGTAGGGTATGAGCAGTTCTTC; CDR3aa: CASSLVGYEQFF
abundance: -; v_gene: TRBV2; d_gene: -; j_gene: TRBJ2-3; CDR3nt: TGTGCCAGCAGTGCAGGCACAGGGCCAGATACGCAGTATTTT; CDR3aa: CASSAGTGPDTQYF
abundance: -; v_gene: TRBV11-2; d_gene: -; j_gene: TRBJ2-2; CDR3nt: TGTGCCAGCAGCCCTTTCGGGGAGCTGTTTTTT; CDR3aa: CASSPFGELFF
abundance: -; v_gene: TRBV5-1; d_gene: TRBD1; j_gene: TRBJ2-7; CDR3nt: TGCGCCAGCAGCTTGGGAGTAGGGGGCAGGTACGAGCAGTACTTC; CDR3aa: CASSLGVGGRYEQYF
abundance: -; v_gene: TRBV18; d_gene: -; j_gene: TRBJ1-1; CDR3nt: TGTGCCAGCTCACCACGCGATATGAACACTGAAGCTTTCTTT; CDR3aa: CASSPRDMNTEAFF
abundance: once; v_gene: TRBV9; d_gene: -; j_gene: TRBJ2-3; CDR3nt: TGTGCCAGCAGCGTAGAGGGGGACAGCACAGATACGCAGTATTTT; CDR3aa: CASSVEGDSTDTQYF
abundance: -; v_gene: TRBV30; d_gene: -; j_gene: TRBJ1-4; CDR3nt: TGTGCCTGGAGTGAGCGCAGGAGTAATGAAAAACTGTTTTTT; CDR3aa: CAWSERRSNEKLFF
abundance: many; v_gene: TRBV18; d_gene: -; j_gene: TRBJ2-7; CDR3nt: TGTGCCAGCTCACCACCGGGGTCCGGAGGATACGAGCAGTACTTC; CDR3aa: CASSPPGSGGYEQYF
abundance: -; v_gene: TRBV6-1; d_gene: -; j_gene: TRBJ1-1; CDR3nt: TGTGCCAGCAGTGAAGGGAGGGGAGGTATGAACACTGAAGCTTTCTTT; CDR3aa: CASSEGRGGMNTEAFF
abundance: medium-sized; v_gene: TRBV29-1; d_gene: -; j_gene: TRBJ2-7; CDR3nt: TGCAGCGTTGTTGGAGCAGGGGCCACCGCGAACTCCTACGAGCAGTACTTC; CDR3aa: CSVVGAGATANSYEQYF
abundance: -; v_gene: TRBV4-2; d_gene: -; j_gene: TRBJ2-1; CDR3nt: TGTGCCAGCAGCCAAGGGTCGATGGGATCCCGCCCGTTCTTC; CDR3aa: CASSQGSMGSRPFF
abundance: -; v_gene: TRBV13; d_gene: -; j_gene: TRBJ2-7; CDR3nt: TGTGCCAGCAGCTTAGGTGGTGACATGGGATACGAGCAGTACTTC; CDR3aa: CASSLGGDMGYEQYF
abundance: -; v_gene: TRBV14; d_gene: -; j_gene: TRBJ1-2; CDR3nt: TGTGCCAGCAGCCAAGATACGGGACCTACTAACTATGGCTACACCTTC; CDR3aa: CASSQDTGPTNYGYTF
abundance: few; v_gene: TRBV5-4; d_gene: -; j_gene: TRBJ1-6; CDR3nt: TGTGCCAGCAGCTTTGGGCAGGGGTATAATTCACCCCTCCACTTT; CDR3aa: CASSFGQGYNSPLHF
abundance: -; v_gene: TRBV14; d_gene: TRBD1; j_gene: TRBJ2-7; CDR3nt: TGTGCCAGCAGCCGACCGGGACAGGGACACTACGAGCAGTACTTC; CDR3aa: CASSRPGQGHYEQYF
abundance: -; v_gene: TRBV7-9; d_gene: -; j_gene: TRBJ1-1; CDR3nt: TGTGCCAGCAGCCCCCCGGGATGGCAGGGACTGAACACTGAAGCTTTCTTT; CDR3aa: CASSPPGWQGLNTEAFF
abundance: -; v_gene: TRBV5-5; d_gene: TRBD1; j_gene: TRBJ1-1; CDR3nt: TGTGCCAGCACCTTAACAGGGGTCGCCACTGAAGCTTTCTTT; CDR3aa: CASTLTGVATEAFF
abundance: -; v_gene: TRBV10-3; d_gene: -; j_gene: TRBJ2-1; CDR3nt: TGTGCCATCAGTCAAAACAGTCATGAGCAGTTCTTC; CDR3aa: CAISQNSHEQFF
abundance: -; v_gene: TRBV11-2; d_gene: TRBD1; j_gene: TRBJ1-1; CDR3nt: TGTGCCAGCAGCTCGCGACAGGGAGGTCCATGGGACACTGAAGCTTTCTTT; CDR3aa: CASSSRQGGPWDTEAFF
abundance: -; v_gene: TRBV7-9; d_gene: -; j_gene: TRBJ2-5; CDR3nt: TGTGCCAGCAGCCACCCCGGTAGGGGGGCAGAGACCCAGTACTTC; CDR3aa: CASSHPGRGAETQYF